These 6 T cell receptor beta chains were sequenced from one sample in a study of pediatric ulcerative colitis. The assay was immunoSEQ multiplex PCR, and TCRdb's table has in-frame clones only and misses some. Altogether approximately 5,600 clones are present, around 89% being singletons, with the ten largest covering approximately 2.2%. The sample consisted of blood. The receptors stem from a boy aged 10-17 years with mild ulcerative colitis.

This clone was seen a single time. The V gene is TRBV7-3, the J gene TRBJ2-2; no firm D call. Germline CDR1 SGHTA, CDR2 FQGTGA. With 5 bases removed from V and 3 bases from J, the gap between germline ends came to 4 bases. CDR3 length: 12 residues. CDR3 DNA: TGTGCCAGCAGCCCCGACACCGGGGAGCTGTTTTTT. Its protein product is CASSPDTGELFF.

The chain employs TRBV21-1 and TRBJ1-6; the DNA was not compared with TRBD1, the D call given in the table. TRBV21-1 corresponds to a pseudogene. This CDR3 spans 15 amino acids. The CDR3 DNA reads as TGTGCCAGCAGCAAGAGGCCAGGGGATAATTCACCCCTCCACTTT. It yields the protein CASSKRPGDNSPLHF.

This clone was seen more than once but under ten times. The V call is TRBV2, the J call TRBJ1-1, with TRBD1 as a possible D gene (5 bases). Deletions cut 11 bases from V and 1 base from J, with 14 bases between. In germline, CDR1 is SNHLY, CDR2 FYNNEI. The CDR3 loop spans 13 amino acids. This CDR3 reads CASGPSENTEAFF. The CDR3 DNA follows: TGTGCCTCGGGGCCTTCGGAGAACACTGAAGCTTTCTTT.

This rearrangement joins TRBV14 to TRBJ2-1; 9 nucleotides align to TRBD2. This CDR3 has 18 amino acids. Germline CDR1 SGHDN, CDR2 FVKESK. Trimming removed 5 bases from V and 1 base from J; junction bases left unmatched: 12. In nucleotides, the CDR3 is TGTGCCAGCAGCTTTTCGTTAGTTAGCGGGAGATCCTACAATGAGCAGTTCTTC. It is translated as CASSFSLVSGRSYNEQFF.

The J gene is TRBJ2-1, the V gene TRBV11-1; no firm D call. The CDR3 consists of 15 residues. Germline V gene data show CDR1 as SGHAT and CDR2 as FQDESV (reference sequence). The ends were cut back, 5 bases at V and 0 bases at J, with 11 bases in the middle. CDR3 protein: CASSNDPLSYNEQFF. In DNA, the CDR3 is TGTGCCAGCAGCAACGACCCGCTCTCCTACAATGAGCAGTTCTTC.

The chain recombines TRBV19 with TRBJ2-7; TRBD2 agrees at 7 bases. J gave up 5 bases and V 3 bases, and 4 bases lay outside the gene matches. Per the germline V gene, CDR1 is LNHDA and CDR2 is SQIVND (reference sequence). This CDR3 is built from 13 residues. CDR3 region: CASSITAGHEQYF. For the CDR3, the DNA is TGTGCCAGTAGTATTACAGCGGGGCACGAGCAGTACTTC.